The TCR beta chain described here comes from a study of Ad26.COV2.S vaccination and SARS-CoV-2 variants. Study-wide findings and caveats: The TCR breadth and depth analyses may have understated or missed part of the total T cell responses.

The assay was immunoSEQ multiplex PCR, and TCRdb's table has in-frame clones only and misses some. This table holds about 350,000 clones, 70% to 90% found once. Treatment meaning: some 20 received Ad26.COV2.S at low or high dose, single or two shots; several received placebo; per-sample allocation not given. Repertoires come from day 63 after the first vaccine or placebo injection. The CDR3 spans 16 residues. Germline CDR1 reads SQVTM; CDR2 reads ANQGSEA. J lost 4 bases, V lost 8 bases, and 10 bases had no gene match. A note on this clone: The antigen is undetermined.

The V call is TRBV29-1, the J call TRBJ2-2; 13 nucleotides align to TRBD2. The sequence was obtained from a person between 18 and 65 years old who received the Ad26.COV2.S COVID-19 vaccine or a placebo. This specimen consisted of peripheral blood, obtained in a trial of Ad26.COV2.S vaccine versus placebo. CDR3 amino acids: CSPILAGGPRTGELFF. DNA of the CDR3: TGCAGCCCGATACTAGCGGGGGGGCCTCGCACCGGGGAGCTGTTTTTT.